The 20 T cell receptor beta chains presented below share a single source sample, sequenced in a study of cytomegalovirus exposure and HLA in healthy donors. Primers: 60 Vbeta forward and 13 Jbeta reverse. The assay was immunoSEQ multiplex PCR, and TCRdb's table has in-frame clones only and misses some. The table has 100,000 to 150,000 clones, 60% to 80% seen once. The sample consisted of PBMCs. The source is a man between 50 and 59 years old in good health and CMV-seropositive.

The chain is built from TRBV7-8 and TRBJ1-2; 12 bases are a match to TRBD1. Germline-derived CDR1 and CDR2 are SGHVS and FQNEAQ. J was trimmed by 4 bases and V by 0 bases; bases with no gene match: 6. This CDR3 contains 17 residues. The CDR3 protein is CASSLAGTGGASYGYTF. CDR3 coding DNA: TGTGCCAGCAGCTTAGCAGGGACAGGGGGCGCTAGCTATGGCTACACCTTC.

V usage is TRBV27 and J usage is TRBJ1-1; 8 bases agree with TRBD1. CDR1 MNHEY and CDR2 SMNVEV come from the germline V gene (reference sequence). Germline trimming cut 7 bases from V and 5 bases from J; bases unmatched to any gene: 9. The CDR3 length is 14 residues. The CDR3 DNA sequence: TGTGCCAGCACCCTATACAGGGGGGTTACTGAAGCTTTCTTT. Translation: CASTLYRGVTEAFF.

As DNA, the CDR3 is TGTGCCAGCAGCTCCCAGGGGGAGCAGTACTTC. It yields the protein CASSSQGEQYF. J is TRBJ2-7 and V is TRBV7-2; tentatively, D is TRBD1 (6 bases). CDR1 and CDR2 (germline): SGHTA, FQGNSA. The V gene lost 4 bases and the J gene lost 7 bases, with 8 bases spanning the gap. The CDR3 is 11 amino acids.

Comments on this clone: At one boundary the junction diverges from the germline segment, which might be a read error. The V gene is TRBV5-8, the J gene TRBJ1-2; no clear D. The CDR3 runs 13 residues. Per germline, CDR1 SGHTS and CDR2 YDEGEE. CDR3 nucleotides: TGTACCAGCAGTCGGGGTTCAGGTTATGGCTACACCTTC. Protein: CTSSRGSGYGYTF.

The rearrangement uses TRBV14 and TRBJ1-2; 8 bases line up with TRBD1. The J segment lost 4 bases and the V segment lost 5 bases, leaving 6 bases of the junction unmatched. Germline V gene lookup returns CDR1 SGHDN and CDR2 FVKESK. This CDR3 is built from 14 residues. The CDR3 DNA follows: TGTGCCAGCAGCGAAACAGGGGGAGGCTATGGCTACACCTTC. Protein product: CASSETGGGYGYTF.

This chain links TRBV9 with TRBJ2-2, with 7 nucleotides matching TRBD2. The CDR3 spans 14 residues. Germline lookup yields CDR1 SGDLS and CDR2 YYNGEE. V gave up 4 bases and J gave up 2 bases; unmatched junction bases: 2. This CDR3 is CASSRDYNTGELFF. The CDR3 DNA is TGTGCCAGCAGCCGGGACTATAACACCGGGGAGCTGTTTTTT.

The chain recombines TRBV18 with TRBJ2-2, with 12 bases aligning to TRBD1. This CDR3 spans 19 amino acids. V was clipped by 1 base and J by 1 base; unmatched bases: 7. Germline CDR1 reads KGHSH; CDR2 reads LQKENI. CDR3 DNA sequence: TGTGCCAGCTCACCACTTCCGGGACAGGGGGCTGTGAACACCGGGGAGCTGTTTTTT. Protein: CASSPLPGQGAVNTGELFF.

The genes are TRBV2 and TRBJ1-6; 11 positions agree with TRBD1. This CDR3 region has 14 residues. V dropped 3 bases and J dropped 9; count of bases not matched to a gene: 1. Germline V lookup: CDR1 SNHLY, CDR2 FYNNEI. CDR3 region: CASSEDRGLSPLHF. CDR3 bases: TGTGCCAGCAGTGAGGACAGGGGGCTTTCACCCCTCCACTTT.

The rearrangement joins TRBV6-6 to TRBJ1-3; a possible D gene is TRBD1 (5 bases). Germline V lookup: CDR1 MNHNY, CDR2 SVGAGI (reference sequence). The CDR3 has 16 amino acids. V was cut by 6 bases and J by 1 base, with 16 bases left in between. CDR3 sequence reads: CASSSTGGLSGNTIYF. As DNA, the CDR3 is TGTGCCAGCAGCTCAACGGGGGGTTTATCTGGAAACACCATATATTTT.

CDR3 region: CASSLGIGGARNEQFF. The CDR3, as DNA: TGCGCCAGCAGCTTGGGAATCGGGGGGGCTAGGAATGAGCAGTTCTTC. The rearrangement links TRBV5-1 to TRBJ2-1, with TRBD2 matching over 8 bases. The V gene end was trimmed by 0 bases and the J gene end by 7 bases; junction bases not matched to a gene: 9. CDR1 SGHRS and CDR2 YFSETQ come from the germline V gene. The CDR3 loop spans 16 amino acids.

This clone turned up a few times. The chain has TRBV7-2 and TRBJ1-4, with D maybe TRBD1 (6 bases). The germline V and J ends were trimmed by 5 bases and 8 bases, with 15 bases remaining between them. This CDR3 is built from 14 residues. CDR1 SGHTA and CDR2 FQGNSA come from the germline V gene. Written as DNA, the CDR3 is TGTGCCAGCAGCCTGGGGGCAGAATGGGAAAAACTGTTTTTT. Protein: CASSLGAEWEKLFF. Using reference TRBV7-2 and TRBJ1-4 for the parts outside the CDR3, the full variable domain is GAGVSQSPSNKVTEKGKDVELRCDPISGHTALYWYRQSLGQGLEFLIYFQGNSAPDKSGLPSDRFSAERTGGSVSTLTIQRTQQEDSAVYLCASSLGAEWEKLFFGSGTQLSVL.

This clone was seen many times. This chain connects TRBV6-4 to TRBJ2-1, with a tentative D call TRBD2 (6 bases). The CDR3 spans 13 residues. Trimming took 0 bases from V and 6 from J, leaving 6 bases between them. Per the germline V gene, CDR1 is MRHNA and CDR2 is SNTAGT. CDR3 DNA: TGTGCCAGCAGTGACTCGGGACTCAATGAGCAGTTCTTC. Translation gives CASSDSGLNEQFF.

This chain uses TRBV6-1 with TRBJ1-2, with 10 bases lining up with TRBD1. The CDR3 runs 13 residues. Germline CDR1 is MNHNS and CDR2 is SASEGT. The ends lost 6 bases at V and 5 bases at J; junction bases unmatched: 3. The CDR3 nucleotides read TGTGCCAGCAGGGTGGGACAGGGGTATGGCTACACCTTC. Protein product: CASRVGQGYGYTF.

The rearrangement links TRBV4-1 to TRBJ2-3; tentatively, D is TRBD2 (6 bases). Per germline, CDR1 MGHRA and CDR2 YSYEKL. Trimming took off 1 base at V and 1 base at J, with 9 bases between the two ends. This CDR3 comprises 15 residues. CDR3 sequence: CASSQGPGGTDTQYF. CDR3 bases: TGCGCCAGCAGCCAAGGCCCGGGGGGCACAGATACGCAGTATTTT.

J is TRBJ1-6 and V is TRBV6-5; 8 nucleotides match TRBD1. The CDR3 extends over 14 amino acids. The ends lost 6 bases at V and 7 bases at J; junction bases unmatched: 5. CDR1 MNHEY and CDR2 SVGAGI come from the germline V gene. The CDR3 sequence: CASRDDRGNSPLHF. For the CDR3, the DNA is TGTGCCAGCAGAGACGACAGGGGCAATTCACCCCTCCACTTT.

V gene TRBV7-9 combines with J gene TRBJ2-2; 7 nucleotides align to TRBD1. Germline CDR1 and CDR2: SEHNR and FQNEAQ (reference sequence). The CDR3 contains 15 residues. V was pared by 5 bases and J by 6 bases, with 9 bases of the junction left unmatched. In DNA, the CDR3 is TGTGCCAGCAGCCCCACCGACAGGGACCCCGGGGAGCTGTTTTTT. It encodes CASSPTDRDPGELFF.

The chain joins TRBV25-1 to TRBJ2-1; D might be TRBD1 (5 bases). Between the trimmed V and J ends, which lost 8 bases and 6 bases, there was a span of 14 bases. The CDR3 sequence is 13 residues long. Germline CDR1 and CDR2: MGHDK and SYGVNS. The CDR3 region is CASQLQGVNEQFF. The DNA of the CDR3 is TGTGCCAGCCAGTTGCAGGGCGTCAATGAGCAGTTCTTC.

This clone was recorded only once. The chain combines TRBV11-2 with TRBJ2-1; D is unclear. There are 13 residues in the CDR3. Germline V gene sequence: CDR1 SGHAT, CDR2 FQNNGV. V was cut by 3 bases and J by 5 bases, with 8 bases left in between. In nucleotides, the CDR3 is TGTGCCAGCAGCTTCCAACGGGACAATGAGCAGTTCTTC. Amino acids: CASSFQRDNEQFF.

This clone came up a few times. This chain links TRBV7-2 with TRBJ1-3; D unresolved. CDR1 is SGHTA, CDR2 FQGNSA, per germline. Trimming took off 4 bases at V and 0 bases at J, with 13 bases between the two ends. The CDR3 has 16 amino acids. The CDR3 sequence: CASSSLPQASGNTIYF. The CDR3 region has the DNA TGTGCCAGCAGCTCTCTACCCCAGGCCTCTGGAAACACCATATATTTT. Complete variable domain (other parts from reference TRBV7-2 and TRBJ1-3): GAGVSQSPSNKVTEKGKDVELRCDPISGHTALYWYRQSLGQGLEFLIYFQGNSAPDKSGLPSDRFSAERTGGSVSTLTIQRTQQEDSAVYLCASSSLPQASGNTIYFGEGSWLTVV.

The J gene is TRBJ1-4, the V gene TRBV5-1; 8 positions match TRBD1. Germline trimming cut 4 bases from V and 4 bases from J; bases unmatched to any gene: 6. The CDR3 totals 15 residues. CDR1 and CDR2 (germline): SGHRS, YFSETQ. The CDR3 loop is CASSGRGLDNEKLFF. In DNA form, the CDR3 reads TGCGCCAGCAGCGGCAGGGGGCTGGATAATGAAAAACTGTTTTTT.